The sequence of this T cell receptor beta chain was determined in a study of shared clonotypes between healthy human individuals. The data were produced by immunoSEQ multiplex PCR, yet TCRdb's version contains in-frame clones alone and is incomplete. The repertoire includes roughly 2,000,000 clones, about 93% of them detected once, and approximately 1.6% sits in the top ten. CDR1 and CDR2 from the germline V gene are SEHNR and FQNEAQ (reference sequence). This CDR3 is 15 amino acids long. Trimming took 5 bases from V and 2 from J, leaving 15 bases between them. Cells designated naive CD8 were CD45RO-negative and were positively selected for CCR7, with terminally differentiated effector memory CD45RA+ cells excluded.

The chain employs TRBV7-9 and TRBJ1-2; D is unresolved. This TCR was recovered from a man between 18 and 29 years old in good health. Some clones in this sample may be carry-over from other donors' samples. The sequencing sample was made of naive CD8+ T cells from PBMCs. This CDR3 reads CASSVNLGPNYGYTF. In nucleotides, the CDR3 is TGTGCCAGCAGCGTCAACTTGGGCCCCAACTATGGCTACACCTTC.